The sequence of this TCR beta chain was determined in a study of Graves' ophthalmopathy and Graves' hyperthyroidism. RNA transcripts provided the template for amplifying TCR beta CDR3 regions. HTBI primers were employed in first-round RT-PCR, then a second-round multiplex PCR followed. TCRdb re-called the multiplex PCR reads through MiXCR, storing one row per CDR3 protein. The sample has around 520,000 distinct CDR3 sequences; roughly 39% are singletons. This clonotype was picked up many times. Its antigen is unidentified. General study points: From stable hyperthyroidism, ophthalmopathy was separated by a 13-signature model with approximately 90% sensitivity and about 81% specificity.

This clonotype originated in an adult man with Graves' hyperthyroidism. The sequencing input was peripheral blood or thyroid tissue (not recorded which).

The CDR3: CASSQDASNQPQHF. CDR3 coding DNA: TGTGCCAGCAGCCAAGATGCCAGCAATCAGCCCCAGCATTTT. The genes are TRBV3-1 and TRBJ1-5; D not certain. Trimming cost V 0 bases and J 1 base, with 4 bases left between them. Germline lookup yields CDR1 LGHDT and CDR2 YNNKEL (reference sequence). This CDR3 is built from 14 residues.